This T cell receptor (beta chain) stems from a study of blood T cell repertoires in COVID-19. Across the whole study: Researchers got acute and convalescent COVID-19 samples from the United States, Italy and Spain. T cells, B-cell-depleted T cells, or PBMCs provided the cDNA or gDNA that served as material.

Original methodology: Nucleated cell counts were estimated from reference gene primer amplification. Some clones are missing from TCRdb's copy, which holds only in-frame ones; the method was immunoSEQ multiplex PCR. That table furnishes V, J and clone size, whereas the DNA furnished D and trimming. The sample lists about 81,000 clones, about nine tenths occurring once. J lost 7 bases, V lost 0 bases, and 3 bases had no gene match. CDR1 is MNHEY, CDR2 SVGAGI, per germline. CDR3 length: 15 amino acids. This TCR was sampled from a woman aged 50 to 60 in a cohort sampled during active COVID-19. The chain uses TRBV6-5 and TRBJ2-2, with 9 bases matching TRBD2. Sequencing used peripheral blood. The CDR3 here is CASSYSGTSFGELFF. CDR3 DNA sequence: TGTGCCAGCAGTTACTCCGGGACTAGCTTCGGGGAGCTGTTTTTT.